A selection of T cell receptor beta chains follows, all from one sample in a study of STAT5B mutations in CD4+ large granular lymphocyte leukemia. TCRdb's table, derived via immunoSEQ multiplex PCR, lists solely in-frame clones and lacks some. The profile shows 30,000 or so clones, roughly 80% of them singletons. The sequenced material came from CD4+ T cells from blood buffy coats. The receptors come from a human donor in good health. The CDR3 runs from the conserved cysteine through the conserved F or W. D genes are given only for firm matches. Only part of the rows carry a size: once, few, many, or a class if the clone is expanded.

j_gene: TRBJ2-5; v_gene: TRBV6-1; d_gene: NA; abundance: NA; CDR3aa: CATPGTPTKGETQYF; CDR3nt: TGTGCCACGCCGGGGACACCGACAAAGGGAGAGACCCAGTACTTC
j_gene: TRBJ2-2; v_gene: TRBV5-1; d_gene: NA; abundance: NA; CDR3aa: CASSLGFGELFF; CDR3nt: TGCGCCAGCAGCTTGGGGTTCGGGGAGCTGTTTTTT
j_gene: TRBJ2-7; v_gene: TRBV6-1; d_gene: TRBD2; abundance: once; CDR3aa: CASSELGGGLVYF; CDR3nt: TGTGCCAGCAGTGAACTCGGGGGAGGGCTAGTGTACTTC
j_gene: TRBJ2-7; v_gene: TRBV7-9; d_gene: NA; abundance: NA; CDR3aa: CASSLENTYEQYF; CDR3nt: TGTGCCAGCAGCCTGGAGAATACCTACGAGCAGTACTTC
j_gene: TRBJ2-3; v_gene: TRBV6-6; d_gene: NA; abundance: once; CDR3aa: CASSYGSQPRSDTQYF; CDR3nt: TGTGCCAGCAGTTACGGTTCGCAGCCTAGGAGCGATACGCAGTATTTT
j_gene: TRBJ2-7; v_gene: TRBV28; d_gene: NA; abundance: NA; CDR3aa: CASSLPSTTIYEQYF; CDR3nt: TGTGCCAGCAGTCTCCCATCGACGACAATCTACGAGCAGTACTTC
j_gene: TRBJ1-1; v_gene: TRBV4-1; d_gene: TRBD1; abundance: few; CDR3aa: CASNRGGNTEAFF; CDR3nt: TGCGCCAGCAACAGGGGGGGAAACACTGAAGCTTTCTTT
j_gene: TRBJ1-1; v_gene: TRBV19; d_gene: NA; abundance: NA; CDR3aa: CASSHNTEAFF; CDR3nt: TGTGCCAGTAGTCATAACACTGAAGCTTTCTTT
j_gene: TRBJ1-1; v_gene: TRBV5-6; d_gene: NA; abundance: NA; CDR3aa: CASTYQGRSNTEAFF; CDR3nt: TGTGCCAGCACCTATCAGGGGCGTTCGAACACTGAAGCTTTCTTT
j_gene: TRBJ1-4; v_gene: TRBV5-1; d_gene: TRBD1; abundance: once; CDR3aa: CASSLSGQSAEKLFF; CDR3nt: TGCGCCAGCAGCTTGTCGGGACAGTCCGCGGAAAAACTGTTTTTT
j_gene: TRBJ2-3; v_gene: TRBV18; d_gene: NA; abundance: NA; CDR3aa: CASSPWTASGDTQYF; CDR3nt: TGTGCCAGCTCACCTTGGACAGCCTCGGGGGATACGCAGTATTTT
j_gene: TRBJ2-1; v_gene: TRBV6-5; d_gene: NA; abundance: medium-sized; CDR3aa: CASSSVLGRSYNEQFF; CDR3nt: TGTGCCAGCAGTTCCGTATTGGGGCGGAGTTACAATGAGCAGTTCTTC
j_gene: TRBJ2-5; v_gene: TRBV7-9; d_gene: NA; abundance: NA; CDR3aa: CASSLDVGVTQYF; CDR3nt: TGTGCCAGCAGCTTAGACGTCGGCGTGACCCAGTACTTC
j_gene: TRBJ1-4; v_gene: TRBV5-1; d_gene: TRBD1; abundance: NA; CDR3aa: CASSLGDRVEEKLFF; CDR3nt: TGCGCCAGCAGCTTGGGGGACAGGGTAGAAGAAAAACTGTTTTTT
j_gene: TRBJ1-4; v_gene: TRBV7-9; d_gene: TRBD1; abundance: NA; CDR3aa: CASSLRTGGAGEKLFF; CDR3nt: TGTGCCAGCAGCTTACGGACAGGGGGCGCGGGAGAAAAACTGTTTTTT
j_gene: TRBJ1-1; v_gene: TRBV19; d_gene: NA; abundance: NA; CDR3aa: CASSIGRGAVNTEAFF; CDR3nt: TGTGCCAGTAGTATAGGTAGGGGGGCCGTGAACACTGAAGCTTTCTTT
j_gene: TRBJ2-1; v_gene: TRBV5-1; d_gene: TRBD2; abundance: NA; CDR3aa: CASSAGTSGGRNEQFF; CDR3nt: TGCGCCAGCAGCGCCGGGACTAGCGGGGGGCGTAATGAGCAGTTCTTC
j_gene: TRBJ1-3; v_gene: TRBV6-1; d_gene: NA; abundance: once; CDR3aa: CASSEGPGNTIYF; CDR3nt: TGTGCCAGCAGTGAAGGTCCCGGAAACACCATATATTTT
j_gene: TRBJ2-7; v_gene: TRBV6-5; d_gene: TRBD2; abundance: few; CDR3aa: CASSPGTSGYEQYF; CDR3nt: TGTGCCAGCAGCCCCGGGACTAGCGGCTACGAGCAGTACTTC
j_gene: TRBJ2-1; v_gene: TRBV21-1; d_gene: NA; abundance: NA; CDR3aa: CASSSPRTSGPFNEQFF; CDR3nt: TGTGCCAGCAGCTCCCCGAGGACTAGCGGGCCTTTCAATGAGCAGTTCTTC
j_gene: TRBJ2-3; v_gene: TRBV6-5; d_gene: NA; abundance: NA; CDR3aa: CASSSPSGSTDTQYF; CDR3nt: TGTGCCAGCAGTTCTCCCAGCGGTAGCACAGATACGCAGTATTTT
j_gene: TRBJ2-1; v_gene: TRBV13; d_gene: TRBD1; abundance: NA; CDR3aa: CASSPFGTGRNEQFF; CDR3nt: TGTGCCAGCAGCCCCTTCGGGACAGGTCGGAATGAGCAGTTCTTC
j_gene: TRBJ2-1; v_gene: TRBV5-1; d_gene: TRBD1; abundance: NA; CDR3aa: CTYGGVGQGAGEQFF; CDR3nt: TGCACCTATGGCGGTGTAGGACAGGGGGCAGGTGAGCAGTTCTTC
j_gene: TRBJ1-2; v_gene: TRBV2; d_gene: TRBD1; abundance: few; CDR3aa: CASSEGRDRGSGGYTF; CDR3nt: TGTGCCAGCAGTGAAGGTCGGGACAGGGGGAGCGGAGGCTACACCTTC
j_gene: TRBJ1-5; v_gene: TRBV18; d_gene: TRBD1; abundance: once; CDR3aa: CASSPPGQGYQPQHF; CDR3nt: TGTGCCAGCTCACCACCGGGACAGGGTTATCAGCCCCAGCATTTT
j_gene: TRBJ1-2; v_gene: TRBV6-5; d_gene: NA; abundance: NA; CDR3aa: CASSYSRGNYGYTF; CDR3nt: TGTGCCAGCAGTTACTCGAGGGGTAACTATGGCTACACCTTC
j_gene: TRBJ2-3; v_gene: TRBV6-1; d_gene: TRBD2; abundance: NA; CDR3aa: CASSEGTSGTDTQYF; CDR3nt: TGTGCCAGCAGTGAAGGGACTAGCGGCACAGATACGCAGTATTTT
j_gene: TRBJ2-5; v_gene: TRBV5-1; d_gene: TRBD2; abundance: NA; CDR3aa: CASTSGGAYQETQYF; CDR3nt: TGCGCCAGCACTAGCGGGGGGGCTTACCAAGAGACCCAGTACTTC
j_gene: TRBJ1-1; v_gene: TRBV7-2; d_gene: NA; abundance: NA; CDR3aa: CASSPVSRNTEAFF; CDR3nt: TGTGCCAGCAGCCCGGTCAGCAGGAACACTGAAGCTTTCTTT
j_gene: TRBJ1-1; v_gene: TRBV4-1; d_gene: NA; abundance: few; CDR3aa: CASSQEYPPTVNTEAFF; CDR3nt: TGCGCCAGCAGCCAAGAATATCCGCCGACAGTGAACACTGAAGCTTTCTTT
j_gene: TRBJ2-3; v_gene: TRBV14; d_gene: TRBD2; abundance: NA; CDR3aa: CASSGGRYTQYF; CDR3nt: TGTGCCAGCAGCGGCGGGAGGTATACGCAGTATTTT
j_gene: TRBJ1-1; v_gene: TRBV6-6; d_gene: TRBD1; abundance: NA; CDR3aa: CASSYGDRVDTEAFF; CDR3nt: TGTGCCAGCAGTTACGGGGACAGGGTAGACACTGAAGCTTTCTTT
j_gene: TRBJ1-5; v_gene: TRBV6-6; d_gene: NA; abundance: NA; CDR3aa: CASSQVRNQPQHF; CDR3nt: TGTGCCAGCAGTCAAGTGAGAAATCAGCCCCAGCATTTT
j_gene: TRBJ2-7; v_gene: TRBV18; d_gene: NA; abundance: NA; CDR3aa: CASSPSPISYEQYF; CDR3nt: TGTGCCAGCTCACCAAGTCCGATATCCTACGAGCAGTACTTC
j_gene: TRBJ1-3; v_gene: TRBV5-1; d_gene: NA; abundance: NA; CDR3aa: CASSLGQRVHPAGNTIYF; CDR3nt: TGCGCCAGCAGCTTGGGGCAGAGGGTTCATCCGGCTGGAAACACCATATATTTT
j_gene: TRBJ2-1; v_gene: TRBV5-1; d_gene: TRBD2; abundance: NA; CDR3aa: CASSFGGTSGSHEQFF; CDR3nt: TGCGCCAGCAGCTTCGGGGGGACTAGCGGGAGCCATGAGCAGTTCTTC
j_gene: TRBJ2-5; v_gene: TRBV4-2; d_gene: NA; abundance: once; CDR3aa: CASSQSLGGQETQYF; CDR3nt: TGTGCCAGCAGCCAAAGCTTAGGAGGCCAAGAGACCCAGTACTTC
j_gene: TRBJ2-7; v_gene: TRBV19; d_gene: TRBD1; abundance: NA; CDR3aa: CASSIGWTGASYEQYF; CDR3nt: TGTGCCAGTAGTATTGGTTGGACAGGGGCTTCCTACGAGCAGTACTTC
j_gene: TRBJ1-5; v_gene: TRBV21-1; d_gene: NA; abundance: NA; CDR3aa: CASTSDGEYQPQHF; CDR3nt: TGTGCCAGCACCTCCGATGGGGAATATCAGCCCCAGCATTTT
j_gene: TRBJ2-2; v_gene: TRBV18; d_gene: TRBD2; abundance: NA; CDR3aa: CASSPKQGLAQNTGELFF; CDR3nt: TGTGCCAGCTCACCGAAACAGGGACTAGCACAGAACACCGGGGAGCTGTTTTTT
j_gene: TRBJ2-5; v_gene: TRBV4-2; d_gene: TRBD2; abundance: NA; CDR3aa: CASSQEREGGTQYF; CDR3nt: TGTGCCAGCAGCCAAGAACGGGAGGGAGGGACCCAGTACTTC
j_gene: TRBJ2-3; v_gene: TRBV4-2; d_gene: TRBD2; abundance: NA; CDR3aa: CASSQERAGEGTDTQYF; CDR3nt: TGTGCCAGCAGCCAAGAGAGAGCGGGGGAGGGCACAGATACGCAGTATTTT
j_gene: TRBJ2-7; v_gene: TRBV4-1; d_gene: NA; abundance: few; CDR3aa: CASSQVAGKSSYEQYF; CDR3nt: TGCGCCAGCAGCCAAGTGGCAGGGAAAAGCTCCTACGAGCAGTACTTC
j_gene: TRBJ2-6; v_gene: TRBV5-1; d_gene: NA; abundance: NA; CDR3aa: CASSPGIPSGANVLTF; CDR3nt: TGCGCCAGCAGCCCAGGGATCCCCTCTGGGGCCAACGTCCTGACTTTC
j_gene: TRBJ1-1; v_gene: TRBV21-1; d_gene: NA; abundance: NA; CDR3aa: CASSLYMNTEAFF; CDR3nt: TGTGCCAGCAGCCTGTATATGAACACTGAAGCTTTCTTT
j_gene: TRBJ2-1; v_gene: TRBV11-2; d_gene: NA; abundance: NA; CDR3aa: CASSLKSRGDVYNEQFF; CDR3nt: TGTGCCAGCAGCTTAAAATCCAGAGGGGATGTGTACAATGAGCAGTTCTTC
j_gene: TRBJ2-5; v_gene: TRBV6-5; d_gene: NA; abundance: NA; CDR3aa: CASRPRGLETQYF; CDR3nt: TGTGCCAGCAGACCGCGGGGTCTTGAGACCCAGTACTTC
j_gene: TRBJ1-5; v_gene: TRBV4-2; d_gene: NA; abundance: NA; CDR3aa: CASSQVHDRSFSNQPQHF; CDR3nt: TGTGCCAGCAGCCAAGTTCACGACCGATCGTTTAGCAATCAGCCCCAGCATTTT
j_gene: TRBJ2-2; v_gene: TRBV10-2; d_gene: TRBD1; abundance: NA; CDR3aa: CASSLQGSGTGELFF; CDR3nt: TGCGCCAGCAGTCTACAGGGGTCGGGGACCGGGGAGCTGTTTTTT
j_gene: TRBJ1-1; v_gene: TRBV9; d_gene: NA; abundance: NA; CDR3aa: CASSVGVGAPSSEAFF; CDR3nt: TGTGCCAGCAGCGTGGGGGTGGGAGCGCCATCCTCTGAAGCTTTCTTT
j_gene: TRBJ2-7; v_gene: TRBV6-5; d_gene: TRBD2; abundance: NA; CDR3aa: CASSYSTLAGYEQYF; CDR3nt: TGTGCCAGCAGTTACTCTACACTAGCGGGATACGAGCAGTACTTC
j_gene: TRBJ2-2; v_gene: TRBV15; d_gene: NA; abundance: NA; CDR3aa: CATRARARETGELFF; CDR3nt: TGTGCCACCAGAGCAAGGGCGCGGGAAACCGGGGAGCTGTTTTTT
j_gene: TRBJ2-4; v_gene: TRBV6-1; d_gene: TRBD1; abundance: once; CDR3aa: CASSEASWGQAGLNIQYF; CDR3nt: TGTGCCAGCAGTGAAGCGAGTTGGGGACAGGCGGGATTAAACATTCAGTACTTC
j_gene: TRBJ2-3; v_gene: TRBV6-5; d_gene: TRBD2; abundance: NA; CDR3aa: CASSPLAGASGTQYF; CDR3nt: TGTGCCAGCAGTCCACTAGCGGGGGCTTCGGGTACGCAGTATTTT
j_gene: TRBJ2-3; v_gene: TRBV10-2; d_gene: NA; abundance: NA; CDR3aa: CASSDLLGDTQYF; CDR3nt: TGCGCCAGCAGTGACTTACTAGGGGATACGCAGTATTTT